This entry features one TCR beta chain sequence. Its matching antigen is unknown. Using a J-beta primer mix together with a sample-barcoded 5' primer, a second PCR was run for roughly 6 to 11 cycles. TCRdb re-called the 5' RACE reads through MiXCR, storing one row per CDR3 protein. The table has around 1,800,000 distinct CDR3 sequences, roughly two fifths seen once; the top ten hold under 25%. This sample was taken from a study of blood T cells in healthy people across ages. CDR1 is MNHEY and CDR2 is SVGEGT in the germline V gene. With 7 bases removed from V and 4 bases from J, the gap between germline ends came to 17 bases. This CDR3 has 15 amino acids. Total RNA extracted from each sample amounted to at least 6 micrograms. Notes on the study in general: Donor CMV status was unknown, possibly confounding expanded clonotype changes.

This TCR derives from a human donor in good health. The chain uses TRBV6-2 or TRBV6-3 and TRBJ1-5; D remains unclear. The sample taken for sequencing was blood. This CDR3 is CASNSGGGGNQPQHF. The CDR3 bases are TGTGCCAGCAATAGCGGCGGCGGAGGGAATCAGCCCCAGCATTTT.